A selection of T cell receptor beta chains follows, all from one sample in a study of blood T cells in healthy people across ages. TCRdb used MiXCR to reprocess the 5' RACE reads, holding one entry per CDR3 protein. The sample holds 650,000 to 1,000,000 distinct CDR3 sequences, around 34% seen once. The sample consisted of blood. Source of these receptors: a man between 18 and 35 years old in good health. CDR3s include the opening cysteine and the closing phenylalanine or tryptophan. Fields, in order: clone size, J gene, V gene, CDR3 protein. Clone size is shown for a subset of rows, as once, few, many or a class of expanded clone.

NA,TRBJ2-2,TRBV6-2/TRBV6-3,CASSYPYTGELFF
few,TRBJ2-3,TRBV12-3/TRBV12-4,CASGVQTDTQYF
many,TRBJ2-1,TRBV20-1,CSAREGDRPSYNEQFF
NA,TRBJ1-4,TRBV7-9,CASSLGGHNEKLFF
NA,TRBJ1-4,TRBV20-1,CSARGGNEKLFF
few,TRBJ2-7,TRBV12-3/TRBV12-4,CASSPADGPYEQYF
NA,TRBJ2-7,TRBV7-9,CASSPGQAIYEQYF
few,TRBJ2-5,TRBV20-1,CSASLTGRQETQYF
once,TRBJ2-4,TRBV27,CASSRPNRVSKNIQYF
once,TRBJ1-1,TRBV7-2,CASSFLDREDTEAFF
many,TRBJ2-1,TRBV3-1,CASNRAGGAHEQFF
NA,TRBJ1-2,TRBV20-1,CSAEDRVTSYGYTF
many,TRBJ2-1,TRBV7-2,CASSFQPSSYNEQFF
NA,TRBJ1-5,TRBV6-6,CASGYRQGEYSNQPQHF
NA,TRBJ1-4,TRBV4-1,CASSLPGTGGPGLFF
NA,TRBJ2-2,TRBV6-2/TRBV6-3,CASSGTSLTGELFF
NA,TRBJ2-2,TRBV6-5,CASSRLGGATGELFF
NA,TRBJ2-3,TRBV5-1,CASSPPRDPPLNTQYF
few,TRBJ2-1,TRBV12-3/TRBV12-4,CASSYGGAGTYNEQFF
few,TRBJ1-2,TRBV3-1,CASSQNGFEGYTF
few,TRBJ1-1,TRBV12-3/TRBV12-4,CASTVGAGTNTEAFF
NA,TRBJ1-6,TRBV28,CASSPDRAYNSPPHF
NA,TRBJ2-3,TRBV20-1,CSARVGGGPSTDTQYF
NA,TRBJ1-5,TRBV20-1,CSVGTQSIEQPQHF
few,TRBJ2-1,TRBV29-1,CSAREEGSYNEQFF
few,TRBJ2-5,TRBV6-6,CASSSHAAGEETQYF
NA,TRBJ2-1,TRBV7-8,CASSPIAGGRGNEQFF
NA,TRBJ1-4,TRBV7-2,CASSPIQGGKKKLFF
NA,TRBJ1-2,TRBV19,CASSGGPAGVDGYTF
few,TRBJ1-1,TRBV12-3/TRBV12-4,CASSRRPDGAFF
NA,TRBJ1-1,TRBV7-6,CASSETPGDTEAFF
NA,TRBJ2-2,TRBV9,CASSAPVQMNTGELFF
NA,TRBJ1-1,TRBV12-3/TRBV12-4,CASSFILENTEAFF
few,TRBJ2-2,TRBV5-1,CASSYVGRTNTGELFF
NA,TRBJ1-2,TRBV7-9,CASLRTGVVVTF
NA,TRBJ2-3,TRBV20-1,CSARESGYTDTQYF
few,TRBJ2-5,TRBV20-1,CSARMGQGVKTQYF
NA,TRBJ2-3,TRBV24-1,CATSGTSGYTDTQYF
few,TRBJ1-5,TRBV27,CATQFTGTNQPQHF
NA,TRBJ1-1,TRBV5-4,CASSQGLDTEAFF
NA,TRBJ1-5,TRBV2,CASRAAGRSQPRHF
NA,TRBJ1-5,TRBV20-1,CSARQGVSQPQHF
few,TRBJ1-2,TRBV30,CAWSVRGWDGYTF
NA,TRBJ1-5,TRBV2,CASRQGVGQPQHF
many,TRBJ2-5,TRBV12-3/TRBV12-4,CASSALETQYF
few,TRBJ2-3,TRBV4-1,CASSQGSGVQYF
NA,TRBJ1-1,TRBV6-5,CASSYSGRWGTEAFF
NA,TRBJ1-1,TRBV14,CASSHLHVGGTEAFF